This TCR beta chain is from a study of regulatory T cells in long-lasting Graves disease (dated by TCRdb to 2020 to 2022). Background for the entire study: Persistent Graves' disease meant more than 5 years of antithyroid drug treatment with TSH receptor autoantibodies that stayed positive. A total of roughly 33 samples were covered by TCR sequencing, comprising approximately 13 persistent and approximately 20 newly diagnosed Graves' disease patients. Patients with persistent Graves' disease were compared with patients with newly diagnosed Graves' disease using TCR sequencing and RNA sequencing of peripheral blood. The study was registered as a clinical trial and conducted in China. Antithyroid drugs had been taken for about 10.3 years on average by persistent Graves' disease patients in the clinical cohort. Results the study describes overall, beyond this receptor: Only the TCR beta chain was sequenced and analyzed. Persistent patients shared more public clonotypes among themselves (around 2,700) than newly diagnosed patients did (about 970). The study examined only peripheral blood because the primary lesion, thyroid tissue, could not be accessed. Persistent disease showed preferential use of TRBV28, TRBJ1-2 and TRBJ2-5, whereas newly diagnosed disease favored TRBV20-1 and TRBJ2-1. Lower TCR Shannon entropy and fewer highly expanded clones were observed in persistent Graves' disease patients than in newly diagnosed patients, which suggested clonal expansion. The authors noted that the small sample size was a limitation that may lower accuracy.

V trim: 10 bases; J trim: 3 bases; unmatched bases: 11. The CDR3 covers 17 residues, taking in both the cysteine and the phenylalanine. Only the CDR3 region is kept as DNA, spanning 51 bases read in frame from base 1. Via the germline V gene (reference sequence), CDR1 is LNHDA and CDR2 SQIVND. The time point label, read with the paper, signifies: persistent/refractory GD, antithyroid drugs over 5 years with positive TRAb. For both TCR sequencing and RNA sequencing, RNA was extracted from PBMCs using TRIzol. Graves' disease was diagnosed according to American Thyroid Association guidelines. Patients for the study were recruited at an endocrinology department in Xi'an, China. Each patient gave around 9 milliliters of peripheral blood, collected in an EDTA anticoagulant tube. PBMCs were isolated by Ficoll Paque Plus density gradient separation without further T cell sorting. An Agilent 2100 Bioanalyzer and agarose gel were used to assess RNA quality, and a NanoDrop 2000 was used to measure RNA concentration.

Receptors were amplified or captured by multiplex PCR. TCRdb shows the sequencer as Illumina HiSeq 4000. iRepertoire HTBI primers and Arm-PCR amplification of CDR3 regions were used to construct TCR beta libraries. PCR products were gel purified before sequencing. For the original study's pipeline: A total of 62 TRBV and 14 TRBJ segments were identified across samples and were used for gene usage analysis of CDR3 amino acid clonotypes. Filtered high-quality paired reads were merged into contigs using COPE and FqMerger. BLAST was used to align contigs to the IMGT TRBV, TRBD and TRBJ reference genes, and CDR3 was defined following IMGT. Clonotypes above 0.1% frequency were classified as highly expanded clones. Shannon entropy was used to measure repertoire diversity, and the Gini coefficient was used to measure V-J evenness. Clonotypes shared by more than one individual were considered public. TCRdb ran its own pipeline on the public reads, namely fastp trimming at Q25 and MiXCR clone calling, and kept in-frame beta chains. Rows merge per CDR3 protein into single entries with the most common DNA and genes. TCRdb, not the authors, supplied the V and J calls. The sample yields 300,000 to 500,000 distinct CDR3 sequences; under 25% were counted once. 20% of the sample goes to the ten largest clones.

This clonotype was counted once. What this receptor recognizes is not known. No base quality values were provided; no much bigger clone lies one nucleotide off. A single read counts as weak evidence. The chain employs TRBV19 and TRBJ2-2; TRBD2 matches 13 bases in the middle. The sequence derives from a female donor with Graves disease. The sample in question was peripheral blood mononuclear cells (PBMCs), obtained when the disease was refractory, from a patient treated with antithyroid drugs. Read as DNA, the sequence is TGTGCCACAAAACCCCGCGGACTAGCGGGAGACACCGGGGAGCTGTTTTTT. Translated, this gives CATKPRGLAGDTGELFF.